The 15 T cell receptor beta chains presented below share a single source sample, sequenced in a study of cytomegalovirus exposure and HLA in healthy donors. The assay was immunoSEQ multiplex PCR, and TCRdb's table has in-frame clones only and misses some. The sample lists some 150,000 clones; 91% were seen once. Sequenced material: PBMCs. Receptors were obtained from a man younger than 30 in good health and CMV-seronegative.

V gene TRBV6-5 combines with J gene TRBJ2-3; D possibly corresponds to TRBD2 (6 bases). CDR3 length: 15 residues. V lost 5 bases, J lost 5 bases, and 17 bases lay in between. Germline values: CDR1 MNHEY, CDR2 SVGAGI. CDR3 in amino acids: CASSPGPWGEDTQYF. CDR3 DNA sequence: TGTGCCAGCAGTCCCGGCCCCTGGGGGGAAGATACGCAGTATTTT.

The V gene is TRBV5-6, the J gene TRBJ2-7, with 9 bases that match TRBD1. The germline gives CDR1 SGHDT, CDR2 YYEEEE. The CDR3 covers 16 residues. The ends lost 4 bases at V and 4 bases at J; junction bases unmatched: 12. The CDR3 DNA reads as TGTGCCAGCAGCCTACAACCGGGACAGGGCCTATACGAGCAGTACTTC. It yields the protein CASSLQPGQGLYEQYF.

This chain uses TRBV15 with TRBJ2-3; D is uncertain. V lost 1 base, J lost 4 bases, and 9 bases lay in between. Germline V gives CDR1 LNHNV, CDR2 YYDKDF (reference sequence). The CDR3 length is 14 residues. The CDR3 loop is CATSRGRVADTQYF. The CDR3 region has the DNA TGTGCCACCAGCAGAGGTCGGGTTGCAGATACGCAGTATTTT.

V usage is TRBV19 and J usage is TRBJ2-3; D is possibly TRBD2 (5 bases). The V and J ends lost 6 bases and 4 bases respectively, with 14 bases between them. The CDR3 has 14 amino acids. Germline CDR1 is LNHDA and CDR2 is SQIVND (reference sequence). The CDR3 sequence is CASRRGQVPDTQYF. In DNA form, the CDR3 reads TGTGCCAGTAGGAGAGGGCAGGTGCCAGATACGCAGTATTTT.

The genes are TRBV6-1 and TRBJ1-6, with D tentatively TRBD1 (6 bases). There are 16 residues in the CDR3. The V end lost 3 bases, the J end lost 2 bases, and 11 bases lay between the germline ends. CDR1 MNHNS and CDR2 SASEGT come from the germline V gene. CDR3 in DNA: TGTGCCAGCAGTGATAACAGGGCCACCTATAATTCACCCCTCCACTTT. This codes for CASSDNRATYNSPLHF.

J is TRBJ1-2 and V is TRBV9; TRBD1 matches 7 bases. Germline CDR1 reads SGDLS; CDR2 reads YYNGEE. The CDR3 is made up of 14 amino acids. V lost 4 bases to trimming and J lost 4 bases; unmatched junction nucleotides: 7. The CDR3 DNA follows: TGTGCCAGCAGCTTACCCGGGACAGTCTATGGCTACACCTTC. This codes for CASSLPGTVYGYTF.

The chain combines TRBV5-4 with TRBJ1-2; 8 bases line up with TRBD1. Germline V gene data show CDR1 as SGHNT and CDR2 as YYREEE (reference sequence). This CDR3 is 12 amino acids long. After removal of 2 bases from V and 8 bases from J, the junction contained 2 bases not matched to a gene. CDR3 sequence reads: CASSFDRGGYTF. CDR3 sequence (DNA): TGTGCCAGCAGCTTCGACAGGGGCGGCTACACCTTC. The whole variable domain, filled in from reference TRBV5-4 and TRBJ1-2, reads ETGVTQSPTHLIKTRGQQVTLRCSSQSGHNTVSWYQQALGQGPQFIFQYYREEENGRGNFPPRFSGLQFPNYSSELNVNALELDDSALYLCASSFDRGGYTFGSGTRLTVV.

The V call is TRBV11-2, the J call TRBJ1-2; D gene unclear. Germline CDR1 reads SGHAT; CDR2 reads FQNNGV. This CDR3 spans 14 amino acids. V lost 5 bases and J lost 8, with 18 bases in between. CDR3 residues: CASSGRDPGYGYTF. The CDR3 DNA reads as TGTGCCAGCAGCGGACGGGATCCGGGGTACGGCTACACCTTC.

CDR3 region: CASSPPSGDTGELFF. CDR3 coding DNA: TGTGCCAGCTCACCACCTAGCGGGGACACCGGGGAGCTGTTTTTT. The chain combines TRBV18 with TRBJ2-2; 8 nucleotides line up with TRBD2. V lost 0 bases, J lost 3 bases, and 0 bases stayed unmatched. Germline V gives CDR1 KGHSH, CDR2 LQKENI. The length of the CDR3 is 15 residues. The entire variable domain, with the rest obtained from reference TRBV18 and TRBJ2-2, is as follows: NAGVMQNPRHLVRRRGQEARLRCSPMKGHSHVYWYRQLPEEGLKFMVYLQKENIIDESGMPKERFSAEFPKEGPSILRIQQVVRGDSAAYFCASSPPSGDTGELFFGEGSRLTVL.

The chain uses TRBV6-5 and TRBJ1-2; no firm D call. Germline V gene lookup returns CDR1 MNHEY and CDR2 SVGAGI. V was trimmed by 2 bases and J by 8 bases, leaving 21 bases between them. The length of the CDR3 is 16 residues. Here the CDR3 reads CASSYGYSSRSEGYTF. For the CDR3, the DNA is TGTGCCAGCAGTTACGGTTATAGTAGTCGTTCTGAGGGCTACACCTTC.

CDR3: CAWGSNAETQYF. As DNA, the CDR3 is TGTGCCTGGGGTTCCAATGCGGAGACCCAGTACTTC. The J gene is TRBJ2-5, the V gene TRBV30; no firm D call. The V gene lost 5 bases and the J gene lost 5 bases, with 12 bases spanning the gap. The V gene's germline CDR1 is GTSNPN and CDR2 SVGIG (reference sequence). The CDR3 runs 12 residues.

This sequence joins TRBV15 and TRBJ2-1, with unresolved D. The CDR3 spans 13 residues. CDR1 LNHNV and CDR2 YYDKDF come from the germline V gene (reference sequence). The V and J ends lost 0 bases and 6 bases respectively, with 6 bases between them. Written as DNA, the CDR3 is TGTGCCACCAGCAGAGATCGGGTCAATGAGCAGTTCTTC. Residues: CATSRDRVNEQFF. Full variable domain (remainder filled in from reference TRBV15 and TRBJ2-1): DAMVIQNPRYQVTQFGKPVTLSCSQTLNHNVMYWYQQKSSQAPKLLFHYYDKDFNNEADTPDNFQSRRPNTSFCFLDIRSPGLGDTAMYLCATSRDRVNEQFFGPGTRLTVL.

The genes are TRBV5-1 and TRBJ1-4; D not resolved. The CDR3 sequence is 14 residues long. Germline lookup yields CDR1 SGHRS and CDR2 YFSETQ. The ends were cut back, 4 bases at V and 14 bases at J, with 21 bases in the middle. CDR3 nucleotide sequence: TGCGCCAGCAGCCCCCATGCAGCCCTCAGGACTCTGTTTTTT. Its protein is CASSPHAALRTLFF.

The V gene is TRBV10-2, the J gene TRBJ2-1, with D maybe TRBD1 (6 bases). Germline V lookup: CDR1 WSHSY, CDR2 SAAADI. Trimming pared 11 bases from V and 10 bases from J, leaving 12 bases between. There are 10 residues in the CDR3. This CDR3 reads CASNQGEQFF. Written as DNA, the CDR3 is TGCGCCTCAAACCAGGGGGAGCAGTTCTTC.

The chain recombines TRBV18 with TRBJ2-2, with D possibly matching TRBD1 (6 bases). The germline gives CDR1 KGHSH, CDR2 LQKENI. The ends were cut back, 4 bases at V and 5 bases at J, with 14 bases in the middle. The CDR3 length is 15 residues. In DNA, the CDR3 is TGTGCCAGCTCACTCTACAGGGATCGGACCGGGGAGCTGTTTTTT. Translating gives CASSLYRDRTGELFF. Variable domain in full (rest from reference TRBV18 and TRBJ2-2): NAGVMQNPRHLVRRRGQEARLRCSPMKGHSHVYWYRQLPEEGLKFMVYLQKENIIDESGMPKERFSAEFPKEGPSILRIQQVVRGDSAAYFCASSLYRDRTGELFFGEGSRLTVL.